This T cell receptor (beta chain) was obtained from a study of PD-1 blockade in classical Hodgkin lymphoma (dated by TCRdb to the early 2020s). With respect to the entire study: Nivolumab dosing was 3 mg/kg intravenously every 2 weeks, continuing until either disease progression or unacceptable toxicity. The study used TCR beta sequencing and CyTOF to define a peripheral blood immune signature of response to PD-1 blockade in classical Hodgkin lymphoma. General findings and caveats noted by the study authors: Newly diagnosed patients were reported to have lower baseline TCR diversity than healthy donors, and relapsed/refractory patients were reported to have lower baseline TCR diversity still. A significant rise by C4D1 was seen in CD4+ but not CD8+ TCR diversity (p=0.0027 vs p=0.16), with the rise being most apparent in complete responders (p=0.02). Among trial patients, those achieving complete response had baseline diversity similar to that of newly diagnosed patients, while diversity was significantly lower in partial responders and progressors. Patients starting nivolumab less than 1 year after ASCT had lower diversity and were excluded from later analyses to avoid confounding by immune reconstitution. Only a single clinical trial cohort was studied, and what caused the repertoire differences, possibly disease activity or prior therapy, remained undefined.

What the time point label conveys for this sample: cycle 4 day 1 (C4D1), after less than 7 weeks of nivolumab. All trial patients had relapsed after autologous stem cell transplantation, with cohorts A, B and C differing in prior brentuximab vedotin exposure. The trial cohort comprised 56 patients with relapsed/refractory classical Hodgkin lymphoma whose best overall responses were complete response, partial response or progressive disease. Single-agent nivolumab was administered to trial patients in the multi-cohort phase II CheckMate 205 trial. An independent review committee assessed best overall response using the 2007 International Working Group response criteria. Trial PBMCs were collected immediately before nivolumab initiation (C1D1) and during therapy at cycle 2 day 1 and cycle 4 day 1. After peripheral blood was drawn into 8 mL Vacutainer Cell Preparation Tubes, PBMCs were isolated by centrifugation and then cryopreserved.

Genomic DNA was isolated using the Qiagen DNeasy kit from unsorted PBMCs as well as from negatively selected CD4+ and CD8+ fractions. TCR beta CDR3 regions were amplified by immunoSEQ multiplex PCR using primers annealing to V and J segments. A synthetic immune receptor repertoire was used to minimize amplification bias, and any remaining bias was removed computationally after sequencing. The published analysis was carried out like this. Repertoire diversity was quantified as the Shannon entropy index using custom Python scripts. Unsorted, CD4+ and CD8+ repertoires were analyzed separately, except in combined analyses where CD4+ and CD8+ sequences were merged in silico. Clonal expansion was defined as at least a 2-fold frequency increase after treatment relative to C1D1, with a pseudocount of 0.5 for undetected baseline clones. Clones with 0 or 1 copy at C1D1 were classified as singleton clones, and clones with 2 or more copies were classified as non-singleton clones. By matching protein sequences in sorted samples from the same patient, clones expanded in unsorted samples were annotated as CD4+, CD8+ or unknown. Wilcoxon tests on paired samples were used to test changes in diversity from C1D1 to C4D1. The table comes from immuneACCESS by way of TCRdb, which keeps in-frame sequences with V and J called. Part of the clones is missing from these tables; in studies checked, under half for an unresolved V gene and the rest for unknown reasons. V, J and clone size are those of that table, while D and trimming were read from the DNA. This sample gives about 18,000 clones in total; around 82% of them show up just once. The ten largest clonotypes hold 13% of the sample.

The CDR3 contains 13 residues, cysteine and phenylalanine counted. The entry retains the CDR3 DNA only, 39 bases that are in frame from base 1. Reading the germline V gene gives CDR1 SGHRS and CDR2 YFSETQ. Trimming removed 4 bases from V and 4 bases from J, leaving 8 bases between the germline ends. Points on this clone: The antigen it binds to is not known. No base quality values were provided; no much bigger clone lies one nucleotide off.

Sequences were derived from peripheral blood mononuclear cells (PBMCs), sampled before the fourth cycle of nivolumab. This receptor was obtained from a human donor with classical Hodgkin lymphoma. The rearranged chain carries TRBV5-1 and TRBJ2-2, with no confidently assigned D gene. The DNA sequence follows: TGCGCCAGCAGCCCGGCCCCCACCGGGGAGCTGTTTTTT. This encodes CASSPAPTGELFF.